This T cell receptor beta chain was observed in a study of graft-versus-host responses after intestinal transplantation. Across the whole study: Every one of the recipients received anti-thymocyte globulin induction and afterwards took tacrolimus and steroids for 3 to 4 years.

Libraries were prepared by immunoSEQ multiplex PCR; TCRdb keeps only in-frame clonotypes and omits some of them. In the table there are some 7,000 clones, roughly 24% of which are singletons. This CDR3 is 16 amino acids long. The J segment lost 4 bases and the V segment lost 5 bases, leaving 10 bases of the junction unmatched. CDR1 and CDR2 from the germline V gene are LGHNT and FRNRAP. Points from the study as a whole: Investigators detected GvH clones in recipient marrow, with some emerging earlier in ileum or blood.

The receptor was derived from a human patient who received an intestinal transplant. This chain connects TRBV12-5 to TRBJ2-3, with TRBD2 matching over 9 bases. Sample: alloreactive CD4+ T cells from a mixed lymphocyte reaction culture, taken before intestinal transplant. Subset specified: CFSE-low proliferating T cells sorted from roughly six-day pre-transplant mixed lymphocyte reaction (GvH or HvG direction). The CDR3 reads CASGVTRGGGPDTQYF. DNA of the CDR3: TGTGCTAGTGGTGTGACTCGCGGGGGGGGGCCAGATACGCAGTATTTT.